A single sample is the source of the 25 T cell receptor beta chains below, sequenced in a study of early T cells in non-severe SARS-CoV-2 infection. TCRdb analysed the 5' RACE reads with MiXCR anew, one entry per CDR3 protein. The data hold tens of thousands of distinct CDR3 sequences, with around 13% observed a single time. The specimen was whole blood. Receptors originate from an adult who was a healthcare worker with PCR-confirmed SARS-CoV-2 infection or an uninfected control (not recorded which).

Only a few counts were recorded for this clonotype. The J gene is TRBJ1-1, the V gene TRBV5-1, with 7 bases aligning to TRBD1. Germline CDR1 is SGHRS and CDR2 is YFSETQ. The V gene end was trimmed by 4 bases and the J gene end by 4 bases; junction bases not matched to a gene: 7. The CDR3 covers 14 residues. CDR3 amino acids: CASSLPSGGTEAFF. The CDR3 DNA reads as TGCGCCAGCAGCCTACCGTCAGGGGGCACTGAAGCTTTCTTT.

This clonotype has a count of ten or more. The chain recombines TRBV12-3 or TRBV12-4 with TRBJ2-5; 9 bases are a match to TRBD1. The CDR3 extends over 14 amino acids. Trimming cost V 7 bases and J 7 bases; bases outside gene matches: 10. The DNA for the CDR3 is TGTGCCAGCAATCGGGGACAGGGAAGAGGGACCCAGTACTTC. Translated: CASNRGQGRGTQYF.

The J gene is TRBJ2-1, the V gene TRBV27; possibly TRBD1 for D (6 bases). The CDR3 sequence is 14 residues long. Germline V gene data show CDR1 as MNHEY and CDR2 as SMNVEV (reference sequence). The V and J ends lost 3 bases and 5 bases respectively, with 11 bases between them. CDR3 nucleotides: TGTGCCAGCAGTTTCGCAGGGGACGACAATGAGCAGTTCTTC. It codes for CASSFAGDDNEQFF.

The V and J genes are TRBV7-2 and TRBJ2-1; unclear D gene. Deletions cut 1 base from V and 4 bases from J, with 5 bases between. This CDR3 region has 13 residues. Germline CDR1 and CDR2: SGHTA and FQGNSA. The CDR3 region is CASSLERYNEQFF. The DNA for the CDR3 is TGTGCCAGCAGCTTAGAGCGTTACAATGAGCAGTTCTTC.

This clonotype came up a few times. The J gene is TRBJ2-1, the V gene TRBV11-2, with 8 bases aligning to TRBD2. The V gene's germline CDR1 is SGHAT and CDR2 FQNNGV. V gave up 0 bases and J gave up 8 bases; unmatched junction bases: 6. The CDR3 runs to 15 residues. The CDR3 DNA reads TGTGCCAGCAGCTTAGATCGGGGGGGGCTGGATGAGCAGTTCTTC. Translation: CASSLDRGGLDEQFF.

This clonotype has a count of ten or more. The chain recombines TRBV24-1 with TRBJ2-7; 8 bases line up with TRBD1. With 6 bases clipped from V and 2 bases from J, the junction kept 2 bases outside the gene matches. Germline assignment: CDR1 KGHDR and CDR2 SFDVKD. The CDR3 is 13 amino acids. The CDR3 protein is CATSRTGTYEQYF. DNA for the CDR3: TGTGCCACCAGTCGGACAGGGACCTACGAGCAGTACTTC.

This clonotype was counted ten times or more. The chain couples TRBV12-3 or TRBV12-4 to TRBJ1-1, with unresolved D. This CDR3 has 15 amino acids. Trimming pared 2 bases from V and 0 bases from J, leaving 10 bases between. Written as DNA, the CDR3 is TGTGCCAGCAGTTTATCCGGACGGATGAACACTGAAGCTTTCTTT. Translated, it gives CASSLSGRMNTEAFF.

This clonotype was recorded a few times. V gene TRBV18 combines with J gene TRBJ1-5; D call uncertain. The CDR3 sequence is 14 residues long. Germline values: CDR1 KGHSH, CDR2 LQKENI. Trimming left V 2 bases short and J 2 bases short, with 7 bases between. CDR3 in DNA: TGTGCCAGCTCACCATCCGGGGGCAATCAGCCCCAGCATTTT. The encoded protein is CASSPSGGNQPQHF.

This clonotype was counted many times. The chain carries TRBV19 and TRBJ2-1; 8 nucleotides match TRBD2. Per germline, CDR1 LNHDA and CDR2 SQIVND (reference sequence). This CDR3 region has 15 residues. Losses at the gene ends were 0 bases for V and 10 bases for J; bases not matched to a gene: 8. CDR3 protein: CASSIDLLAVGEQFF. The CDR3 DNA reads TGTGCCAGTAGTATAGATCTACTAGCGGTAGGGGAGCAGTTCTTC. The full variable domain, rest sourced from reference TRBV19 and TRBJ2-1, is DGGITQSPKYLFRKEGQNVTLSCEQNLNHDAMYWYRQDPGQGLRLIYYSQIVNDFQKGDIAEGYSVSREKKESFPLTVTSAQKNPTAFYLCASSIDLLAVGEQFFGPGTRLTVL.

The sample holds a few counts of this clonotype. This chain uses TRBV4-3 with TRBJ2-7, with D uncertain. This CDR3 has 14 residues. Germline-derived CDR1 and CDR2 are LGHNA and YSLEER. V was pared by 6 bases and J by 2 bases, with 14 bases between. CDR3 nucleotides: TGCGCCAGCAGTCACCTAGGTAGGCCCTACGAGCAGTACTTC. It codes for CASSHLGRPYEQYF.

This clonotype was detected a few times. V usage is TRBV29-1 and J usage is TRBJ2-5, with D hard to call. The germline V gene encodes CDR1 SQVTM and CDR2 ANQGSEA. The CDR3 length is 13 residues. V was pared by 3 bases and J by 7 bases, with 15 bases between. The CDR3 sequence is CSVDGLEKRTQYF. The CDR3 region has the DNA TGCAGCGTTGATGGTCTAGAGAAGAGGACCCAGTACTTC.

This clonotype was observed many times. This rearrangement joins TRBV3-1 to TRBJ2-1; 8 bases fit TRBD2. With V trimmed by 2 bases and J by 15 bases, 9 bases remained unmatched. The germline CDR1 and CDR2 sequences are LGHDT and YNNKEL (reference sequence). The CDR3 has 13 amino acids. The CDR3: CASSQLEWTSLFF. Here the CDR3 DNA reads TGTGCCAGCAGCCAACTGGAGTGGACTAGCCTGTTCTTC.

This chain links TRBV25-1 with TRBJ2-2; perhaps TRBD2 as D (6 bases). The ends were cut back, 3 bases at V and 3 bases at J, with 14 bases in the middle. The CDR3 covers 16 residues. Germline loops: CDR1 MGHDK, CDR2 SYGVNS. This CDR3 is CASSDSNRDYTGELFF. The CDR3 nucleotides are TGTGCCAGCAGTGATTCTAACCGGGACTACACCGGGGAGCTGTTTTTT.

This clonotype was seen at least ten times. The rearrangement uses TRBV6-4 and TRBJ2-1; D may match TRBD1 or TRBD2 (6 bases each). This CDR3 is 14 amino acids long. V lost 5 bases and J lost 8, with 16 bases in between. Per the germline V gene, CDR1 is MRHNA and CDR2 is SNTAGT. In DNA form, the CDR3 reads TGTGCCAGCAGTCCCTCGACAGGAGGGGATGAGCAGTTCTTC. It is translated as CASSPSTGGDEQFF.

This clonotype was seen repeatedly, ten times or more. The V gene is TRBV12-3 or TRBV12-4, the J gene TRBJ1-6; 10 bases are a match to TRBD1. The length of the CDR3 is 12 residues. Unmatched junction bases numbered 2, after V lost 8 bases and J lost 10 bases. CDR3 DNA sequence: TGTGCCAGCGGGACAGGGGTATCACCCCTCCACTTT. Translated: CASGTGVSPLHF.

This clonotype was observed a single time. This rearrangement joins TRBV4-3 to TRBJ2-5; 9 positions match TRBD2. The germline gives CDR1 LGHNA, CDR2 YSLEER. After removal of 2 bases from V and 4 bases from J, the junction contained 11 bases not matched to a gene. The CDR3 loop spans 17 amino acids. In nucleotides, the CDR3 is TGCGCCAGCAGCCAATATCTAGCGGGGATCCCCGCAGAGACCCAGTACTTC. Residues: CASSQYLAGIPAETQYF.

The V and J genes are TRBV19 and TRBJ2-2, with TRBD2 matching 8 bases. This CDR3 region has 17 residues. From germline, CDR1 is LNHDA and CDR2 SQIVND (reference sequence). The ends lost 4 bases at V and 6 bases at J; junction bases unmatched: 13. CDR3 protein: CASSNVPGLGRPGELFF. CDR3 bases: TGTGCCAGTAGTAACGTCCCGGGACTAGGTCGTCCCGGGGAGCTGTTTTTT.

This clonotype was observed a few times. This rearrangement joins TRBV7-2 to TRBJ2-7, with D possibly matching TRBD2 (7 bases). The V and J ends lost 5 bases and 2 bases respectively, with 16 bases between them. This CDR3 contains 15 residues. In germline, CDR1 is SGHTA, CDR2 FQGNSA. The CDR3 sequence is CASSPVGGGTYEQYF. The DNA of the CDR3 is TGTGCCAGCAGCCCCGTAGGGGGGGGCACCTACGAGCAGTACTTC. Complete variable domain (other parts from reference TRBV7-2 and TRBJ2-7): GAGVSQSPSNKVTEKGKDVELRCDPISGHTALYWYRQSLGQGLEFLIYFQGNSAPDKSGLPSDRFSAERTGGSVSTLTIQRTQQEDSAVYLCASSPVGGGTYEQYFGPGTRLTVT.

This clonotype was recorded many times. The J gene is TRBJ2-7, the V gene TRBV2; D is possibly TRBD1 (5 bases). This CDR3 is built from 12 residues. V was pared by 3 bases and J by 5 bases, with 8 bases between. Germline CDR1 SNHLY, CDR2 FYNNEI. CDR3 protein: CASSDRAHEQYF. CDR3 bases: TGTGCCAGCAGTGACAGGGCCCACGAGCAGTACTTC.

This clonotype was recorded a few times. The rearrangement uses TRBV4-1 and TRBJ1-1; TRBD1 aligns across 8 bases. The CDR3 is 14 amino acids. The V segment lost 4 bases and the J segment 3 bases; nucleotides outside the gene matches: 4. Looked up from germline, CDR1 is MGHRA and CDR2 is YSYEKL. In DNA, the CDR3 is TGCGCCAGCAGCCGAGACAGGGGTTACACTGAAGCTTTCTTT. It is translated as CASSRDRGYTEAFF.

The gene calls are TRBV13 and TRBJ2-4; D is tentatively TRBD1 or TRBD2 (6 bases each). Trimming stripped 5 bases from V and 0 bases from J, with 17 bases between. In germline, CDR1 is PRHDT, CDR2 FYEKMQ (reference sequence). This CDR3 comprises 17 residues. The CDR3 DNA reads TGTGCCAGCAGCGTCAGAAGGGGGGCCCTAGCCAAAAACATTCAGTACTTC. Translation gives CASSVRRGALAKNIQYF.

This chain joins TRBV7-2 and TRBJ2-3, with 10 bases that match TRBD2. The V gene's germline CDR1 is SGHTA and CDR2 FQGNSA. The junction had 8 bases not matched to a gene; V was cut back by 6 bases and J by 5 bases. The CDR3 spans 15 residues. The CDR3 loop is CASSRDGTSVDTQYF. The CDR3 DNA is TGTGCCAGCAGTCGAGATGGGACTAGCGTAGATACGCAGTATTTT.

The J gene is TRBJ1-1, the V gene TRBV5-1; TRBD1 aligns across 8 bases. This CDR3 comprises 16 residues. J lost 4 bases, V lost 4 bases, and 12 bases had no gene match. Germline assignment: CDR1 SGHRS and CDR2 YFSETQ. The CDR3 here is CASSGSGGAGITEAFF. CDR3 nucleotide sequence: TGCGCCAGCAGCGGCTCAGGGGGCGCGGGAATCACTGAAGCTTTCTTT.

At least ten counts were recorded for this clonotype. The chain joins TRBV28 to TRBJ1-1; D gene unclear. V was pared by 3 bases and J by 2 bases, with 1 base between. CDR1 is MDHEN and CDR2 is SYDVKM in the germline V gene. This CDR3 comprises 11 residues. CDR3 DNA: TGTGCCAGCAGTTTCAACACTGAAGCTTTCTTT. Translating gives CASSFNTEAFF.

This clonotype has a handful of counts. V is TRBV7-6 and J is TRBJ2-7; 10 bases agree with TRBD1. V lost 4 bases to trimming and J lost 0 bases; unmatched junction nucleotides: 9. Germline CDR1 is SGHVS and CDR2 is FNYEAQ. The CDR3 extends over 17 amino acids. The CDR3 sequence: CASSSIPGQGTSYEQYF. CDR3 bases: TGTGCCAGCAGCTCAATACCGGGACAGGGGACCTCCTACGAGCAGTACTTC. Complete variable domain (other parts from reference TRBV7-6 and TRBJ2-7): GAGVSQSPRYKVTKRGQDVALRCDPISGHVSLYWYRQALGQGPEFLTYFNYEAQQDKSGLPNDRFSAERPEGSISTLTIQRTEQRDSAMYRCASSSIPGQGTSYEQYFGPGTRLTVT.